The present T cell receptor (beta chain) was sequenced within a study of blood T cell repertoires in COVID-19. The overall study: Sites across the United States, Italy and Spain contributed samples from acute and convalescent COVID-19.

CDR3 length equals 14 residues. After removal of 4 bases from V and 4 bases from J, the junction contained 6 bases not matched to a gene. Per the germline V gene, CDR1 is MNHEY and CDR2 is SVGAGI. Profiling relied on immunoSEQ multiplex PCR, and the TCRdb table lists in-frame clones only, not all of them. The sample shows roughly 200,000 clones, 80% of them seen only once. This receptor was taken from a man in his 70s with active or convalescent COVID-19. The chain employs TRBV6-5 and TRBJ1-2, with 7 bases identical to TRBD1. Source material: peripheral blood. The CDR3 region is CASSSAGTVYGYTF. CDR3 DNA sequence: TGTGCCAGCAGTTCAGCCGGGACAGTCTATGGCTACACCTTC.